This T cell receptor beta chain was obtained from a study of blood T cell repertoires in COVID-19. Sequencing used immunoSEQ multiplex PCR; TCRdb keeps in-frame clones, though not all of them. The repertoire holds around 210,000 clones, with 84% as singletons. CDR3 length: 19 residues. Germline assignment: CDR1 SEHNR and CDR2 FQNEAQ (reference sequence). Trimming at V came to 4 bases and at J to 0 bases, leaving 15 bases not matched to a gene. The chain is built from TRBV7-9 and TRBJ1-5, with 7 positions matching TRBD1. This clonotype originated in a woman at least 80 years old with COVID-19, enrolled during active disease. Material: peripheral blood. The CDR3 region is CASSSDRPTGAHSNQPQHF. The CDR3 DNA sequence: TGTGCCAGCAGCTCGGACCGCCCAACAGGGGCCCATAGCAATCAGCCCCAGCATTTT.